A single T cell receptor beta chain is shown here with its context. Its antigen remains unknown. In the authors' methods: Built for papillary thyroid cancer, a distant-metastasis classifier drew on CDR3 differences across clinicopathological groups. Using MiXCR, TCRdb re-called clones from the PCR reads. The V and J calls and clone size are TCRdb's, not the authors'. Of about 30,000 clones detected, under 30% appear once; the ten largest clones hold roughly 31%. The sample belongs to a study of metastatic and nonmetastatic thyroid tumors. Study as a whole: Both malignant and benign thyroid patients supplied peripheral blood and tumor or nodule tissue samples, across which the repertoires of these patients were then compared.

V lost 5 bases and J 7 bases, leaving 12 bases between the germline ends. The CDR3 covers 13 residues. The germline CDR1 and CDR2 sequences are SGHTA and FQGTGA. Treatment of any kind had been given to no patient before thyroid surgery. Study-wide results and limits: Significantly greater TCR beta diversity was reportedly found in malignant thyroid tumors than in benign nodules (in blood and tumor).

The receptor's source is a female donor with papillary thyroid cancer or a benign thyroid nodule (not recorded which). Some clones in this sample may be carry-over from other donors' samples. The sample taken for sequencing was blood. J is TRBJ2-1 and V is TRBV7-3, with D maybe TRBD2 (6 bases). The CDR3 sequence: CASSAASVNEQFF. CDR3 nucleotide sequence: TGTGCCAGCAGCGCGGCTAGCGTGAATGAGCAGTTCTTC.